Listed here are 8 T cell receptor beta chains from one sample, sequenced in a study of blood T cell repertoires in COVID-19. TCRdb keeps only in-frame clones here, not all; method: immunoSEQ multiplex PCR. Among some 390,000 clones listed, 75% to 90% were seen once. Sequenced material: peripheral blood. These receptors were obtained from a woman in her thirties or forties with COVID-19, enrolled during active disease.

The chain recombines TRBV7-2 with TRBJ1-5; no reliable D call. CDR1 SGHTA and CDR2 FQGNSA come from the germline V gene. Trimming shortened V by 1 base and J by 0 bases, and 13 bases separated the two germline ends. The CDR3 length is 17 residues. CDR3 sequence (DNA): TGTGCCAGCAGCTTAGTTTCTGCCAGTTATAGCAATCAGCCCCAGCATTTT. Amino acid sequence: CASSLVSASYSNQPQHF.

This clone has just a few counts. V and J are TRBV28 and TRBJ2-3; D not certain. V lost 3 bases and J 6 bases, leaving 4 bases between the germline ends. This CDR3 spans 11 amino acids. CDR1 and CDR2 from the germline V gene are MDHEN and SYDVKM. The CDR3 DNA is TGTGCCAGCAGTTTGCGGGATACGCAGTATTTT. It encodes CASSLRDTQYF.

DNA for the CDR3: TGCGCCAGCAGCCAAGAATCCAGAAATGAAAAACTGTTTTTT. It specifies CASSQESRNEKLFF. The chain links TRBV4-3 to TRBJ1-4, with D unclear. V lost 0 bases to trimming and J lost 5 bases, with 7 bases between them. This CDR3 has 14 residues. Germline V gene sequence: CDR1 LGHNA, CDR2 YSLEER.

The chain recombines TRBV28 with TRBJ1-1; maybe TRBD1 (6 bases). V was shortened by 7 bases and J by 2 bases, with 14 bases between the two germline ends. CDR1 is MDHEN, CDR2 SYDVKM, per germline. The CDR3 length is 14 residues. The CDR3 DNA reads as TGTGCCAGCACAGTCCCAGGGGTCAACACTGAAGCTTTCTTT. This translates into CASTVPGVNTEAFF.

The chain links TRBV6-5 to TRBJ2-1; TRBD1 agrees at 7 bases. Germline assignment: CDR1 MNHEY and CDR2 SVGAGI. CDR3 length: 15 residues. V dropped 6 bases and J dropped 3; count of bases not matched to a gene: 8. CDR3 DNA sequence: TGTGCCAGCAGACCCAGGGGGAACCACTACAATGAGCAGTTCTTC. It codes for CASRPRGNHYNEQFF.

This clone was counted only a few times. The rearrangement joins TRBV28 to TRBJ1-5; a possible D gene is TRBD1 (5 bases). Germline V lookup: CDR1 MDHEN, CDR2 SYDVKM. The ends were cut back, 7 bases at V and 4 bases at J, with 17 bases in the middle. The CDR3 is 15 amino acids. The CDR3 here is CASTRLAGTNQPQHF. For the CDR3, the DNA is TGTGCCAGCACCAGACTAGCAGGGACGAATCAGCCCCAGCATTTT.

This chain uses TRBV4-3 with TRBJ1-3, with unresolved D. V gave up 5 bases and J gave up 6 bases, with 17 bases separating them. The V gene's germline CDR1 is LGHNA and CDR2 YSLEER. The CDR3 is 15 amino acids. The CDR3 sequence is CASSTRRAESNTIYF. DNA for the CDR3: TGCGCCAGCAGCACCCGCCGTGCCGAGTCAAACACCATATATTTT.

The chain combines TRBV5-6 with TRBJ1-1, with D perhaps matching TRBD1 (6 bases). In germline, CDR1 is SGHDT, CDR2 YYEEEE. V lost 0 bases and J 4 bases, leaving 10 bases between the germline ends. The CDR3 spans 14 residues. The DNA of the CDR3 is TGTGCCAGCAGCTTGGACAGGGTAAGCACTGAAGCTTTCTTT. This translates into CASSLDRVSTEAFF.